The rows below give T cell receptor beta chains drawn from one sample of a study of cytomegalovirus exposure and HLA in healthy donors. The table came from immunoSEQ multiplex PCR; TCRdb's copy has only in-frame clones and leaves some out. The sample shows fewer than 200,000 clones, around 90% of them seen only once. The sample taken for sequencing was PBMCs. Receptors originate from a woman aged 25-40 years in good health and CMV-seronegative. CDR3s include the opening cysteine and the closing phenylalanine or tryptophan. D genes are given only for firm matches. Part of the rows lack a size; the others show once, few, many or a class for expanded clones.

clone_size,d_call,v_call,j_call,cdr3_aa,cdr3_nt
-,-,TRBV6-5,TRBJ1-2,CASSWGQEYGYTF,TGTGCCAGCAGCTGGGGGCAGGAGTATGGCTACACCTTC
-,TRBD1,TRBV11-2,TRBJ1-1,CASSRTGGGLSTEAFF,TGTGCCAGCAGCCGTACAGGGGGCGGGTTGAGCACTGAAGCTTTCTTT
once,-,TRBV28,TRBJ2-7,CASRHLGEYEQYF,TGTGCCAGCAGACACCTGGGAGAATACGAGCAGTACTTC
-,-,TRBV11-2,TRBJ2-7,CASSLGTGAYEQYF,TGTGCCAGCAGCTTAGGAACAGGAGCCTACGAGCAGTACTTC
once,TRBD2,TRBV19,TRBJ2-1,CASSPRQLAGGPSRDEQFF,TGTGCCAGTAGTCCCCGACAGCTAGCGGGAGGGCCTTCGCGCGATGAGCAGTTCTTC
-,TRBD2,TRBV28,TRBJ2-3,CASTSPVAGAGDTQYF,TGTGCCAGTACCTCCCCCGTAGCGGGAGCTGGAGATACGCAGTATTTT
-,TRBD1,TRBV7-2,TRBJ1-2,CASSLAAGGLGNYGYTF,TGTGCCAGCAGCTTAGCGGCAGGGGGCTTGGGTAACTATGGCTACACCTTC
once,-,TRBV10-3,TRBJ1-1,CAISEGVLGGGTPMNTEAFF,TGTGCCATCAGTGAGGGGGTCCTGGGTGGGGGCACACCGATGAACACTGAAGCTTTCTTT
-,TRBD2,TRBV7-9,TRBJ2-1,CASSPLILSGGLYNEQFF,TGTGCCAGCAGTCCACTTATACTTAGCGGGGGGCTTTACAATGAGCAGTTCTTC
once,TRBD1,TRBV19,TRBJ2-5,CAGRGQGFGRRETQYF,TGTGCCGGACGGGGACAGGGGTTTGGGAGGAGGGAGACCCAGTACTTC
-,-,TRBV19,TRBJ1-1,CASREFKDSGHFTEAFF,TGTGCCAGTAGGGAGTTTAAGGACAGTGGTCATTTTACTGAAGCTTTCTTT
-,TRBD1,TRBV5-1,TRBJ2-7,CASTPTGTGGNYEQYF,TGCGCCAGCACCCCTACCGGGACAGGGGGCAACTACGAGCAGTACTTC
-,-,TRBV6-5,TRBJ1-3,CASSPGYSGNTIYF,TGTGCCAGCAGCCCCGGGTACTCTGGAAACACCATATATTTT
-,-,TRBV20-1,TRBJ1-2,CSAPIAYGYTF,TGCAGTGCTCCAATAGCCTATGGCTACACCTTC
-,TRBD2,TRBV5-1,TRBJ2-7,CASSHQAGEAYEQYF,TGCGCCAGCAGCCACCAAGCGGGAGAGGCCTACGAGCAGTACTTC
-,-,TRBV4-1,TRBJ1-2,CASSQGTPQGPYGYTF,TGCGCCAGCAGCCAAGGGACGCCACAGGGCCCCTATGGCTACACCTTC
-,TRBD2,TRBV4-1,TRBJ2-2,CASTPSQRGTGELFF,TGCGCCAGCACCCCCTCGCAGCGGGGCACCGGGGAGCTGTTTTTT
-,-,TRBV2,TRBJ1-2,CASSLQVYGYTF,TGTGCCAGCAGTTTACAGGTCTATGGCTACACCTTC
-,TRBD1,TRBV6-5,TRBJ1-1,CASSYSGQVVVTEAFF,TGTGCCAGCAGTTACTCGGGACAGGTGGTAGTCACTGAAGCTTTCTTT
-,TRBD1,TRBV7-9,TRBJ1-6,CASPSTGLNSPLHF,TGTGCCAGCCCGTCGACAGGGCTGAATTCACCCCTCCACTTT
-,-,TRBV28,TRBJ2-7,CASSATPYEQYF,TGTGCCAGCAGTGCTACGCCCTACGAGCAGTACTTC
-,TRBD1,TRBV30,TRBJ2-1,CAWSFPGTGRNEQFF,TGTGCCTGGAGTTTTCCCGGGACAGGACGAAATGAGCAGTTCTTC
-,TRBD1,TRBV19,TRBJ1-4,CASSRGQGDEKLFF,TGTGCCAGTAGTAGGGGACAGGGGGATGAAAAACTGTTTTTT
-,TRBD2,TRBV19,TRBJ2-5,CASSTSGHQETQYF,TGTGCCAGTAGTACTAGCGGACACCAAGAGACCCAGTACTTC
-,-,TRBV28,TRBJ1-5,CASSFGGNQPQHF,TGTGCCAGCAGTTTCGGAGGGAATCAGCCCCAGCATTTT
-,TRBD1,TRBV7-9,TRBJ2-7,CASSPGTGPYEQYF,TGTGCCAGCAGCCCCGGGACAGGGCCCTACGAGCAGTACTTC
-,TRBD2,TRBV27,TRBJ2-3,CASSWRTSLQDTQYF,TGTGCCAGCAGTTGGCGGACTAGCCTCCAAGATACGCAGTATTTT
-,TRBD1,TRBV5-6,TRBJ2-7,CASSLLTGPDYEQYF,TGTGCCAGCAGCCTACTGACAGGGCCGGATTACGAGCAGTACTTC
-,-,TRBV7-9,TRBJ1-1,CASSLGTTMNTEAFF,TGTGCCAGCAGCTTGGGGACAACCATGAACACTGAAGCTTTCTTT
-,-,TRBV29-1,TRBJ2-7,CSVTRVSKNEQYF,TGCAGCGTTACCCGGGTCTCCAAGAACGAGCAGTACTTC
-,TRBD1,TRBV19,TRBJ1-2,CASSLAGGTGYGYTF,TGTGCCAGTAGTCTCGCAGGGGGTACGGGCTATGGCTACACCTTC
few,-,TRBV4-3,TRBJ2-1,CASSLAEGRGNEQFF,TGCGCCAGCAGCCTTGCGGAGGGGCGAGGCAATGAGCAGTTCTTC
-,-,TRBV2,TRBJ1-2,CASSEWGEAYGYTF,TGTGCCAGCAGTGAATGGGGAGAGGCCTATGGCTACACCTTC
-,-,TRBV7-7,TRBJ2-1,CASSLQGGSYNEQFF,TGTGCCAGCAGCTTACAGGGTGGGTCCTACAATGAGCAGTTCTTC
-,TRBD1,TRBV9,TRBJ2-7,CASSVKTGTGGNEQYF,TGTGCCAGCAGCGTAAAAACCGGGACAGGGGGCAACGAGCAGTACTTC
-,-,TRBV27,TRBJ2-6,CASSFGLSGANVLTF,TGTGCCAGCAGTTTCGGACTTTCTGGGGCCAACGTCCTGACTTTC
-,-,TRBV6-5,TRBJ2-2,CASSLFRGNTGELFF,TGTGCCAGCAGCCTGTTCAGGGGGAACACCGGGGAGCTGTTTTTT
-,TRBD1,TRBV9,TRBJ2-1,CASSVSVTGDNEQFF,TGTGCCAGCAGCGTATCGGTGACAGGGGACAATGAGCAGTTCTTC
-,TRBD2,TRBV2,TRBJ2-7,CATTEGRLAGGTQIYEQYF,TGTGCCACCACAGAGGGTAGGCTAGCGGGAGGAACCCAAATCTACGAGCAGTACTTC
once,TRBD1,TRBV6-1,TRBJ1-1,CASSETGVGTEAFF,TGTGCCAGCAGTGAAACAGGGGTGGGCACTGAAGCTTTCTTT
once,-,TRBV6-1,TRBJ1-2,CASVEGPFALHGYTF,TGTGCCAGCGTTGAGGGTCCCTTCGCCCTACATGGCTACACCTTC
-,TRBD1,TRBV5-1,TRBJ1-3,CASSPRDSGNTIYF,TGCGCCAGCAGCCCGCGGGACAGTGGAAACACCATATATTTT
-,TRBD2,TRBV28,TRBJ2-3,CASNPSGSHPDTQYF,TGTGCCAGCAACCCTAGCGGGAGCCACCCAGATACGCAGTATTTT
-,-,TRBV27,TRBJ1-2,CASSPAGGGYTF,TGTGCCAGCAGCCCGGCCGGGGGAGGCTACACCTTC
once,-,TRBV6-1,TRBJ2-1,CASMGPVYNEQFF,TGTGCCAGCATGGGCCCAGTCTACAATGAGCAGTTCTTC
-,-,TRBV5-1,TRBJ2-1,CASRTRTDYNEQFF,TGCGCCAGCAGAACACGGACAGACTACAATGAGCAGTTCTTC
-,-,TRBV15,TRBJ2-5,CATSRDSRRGAQETQYF,TGTGCCACCAGCAGAGATTCTCGCAGGGGGGCTCAAGAGACCCAGTACTTC
-,-,TRBV5-4,TRBJ2-3,CASSSQSRGTDTQYF,TGTGCCAGCAGCTCGCAATCCCGGGGGACAGATACGCAGTATTTT
-,TRBD1,TRBV9,TRBJ2-5,CASSDRGRGETQYF,TGTGCCAGCTCGGACAGGGGGCGAGGGGAGACCCAGTACTTC
once,TRBD2,TRBV4-1,TRBJ2-7,CASSQGTSGRIYEQYF,TGCGCCAGCAGCCAAGGGACTAGCGGGAGGATCTACGAGCAGTACTTC
-,-,TRBV10-1,TRBJ2-3,CASSGALGSTDTQYF,TGCGCCAGCAGTGGGGCATTGGGTAGCACAGATACGCAGTATTTT
-,TRBD2,TRBV9,TRBJ2-1,CASSVASGGASSYNEQFF,TGTGCCAGCAGCGTAGCTAGCGGGGGCGCATCTTCCTACAATGAGCAGTTCTTC
-,-,TRBV2,TRBJ2-5,CASTASPGVQETQYF,TGTGCCAGCACTGCAAGTCCGGGAGTCCAAGAGACCCAGTACTTC
-,TRBD2,TRBV7-3,TRBJ2-1,CASSLVSGREKNEQFF,TGTGCCAGCAGCTTGGTTAGCGGGAGGGAGAAGAATGAGCAGTTCTTC